The rows below give T cell receptor beta chains drawn from one sample of a study of blood T cell repertoires in COVID-19. TCRdb's copy holds only in-frame clones and misses some; the assay was immunoSEQ multiplex PCR. The sample has some 150,000 clones; about 87% are singletons. The source material was peripheral blood. These receptors all come from a man aged 50 or older who had recovered from COVID-19. CDR3s include the opening cysteine and the closing phenylalanine or tryptophan. D genes are given only for firm matches. Rows may omit the clone size; those that give it use once, few, many or a size class.

D gene	V gene	J gene	clone size	CDR3 length	CDR3 protein	CDR3 DNA
.	TRBV3-1/TRBV3-2	TRBJ2-7	.	13	CASSLLEGYEQYF	TGTGCCAGCAGCCTCCTGGAGGGGTACGAGCAGTACTTC
TRBD1	TRBV6-5	TRBJ2-1	once	16	CASSSRRTGVSNEQFF	TGTGCCAGCAGTTCTCGCCGGACAGGGGTATCCAATGAGCAGTTCTTC
TRBD1	TRBV29-1	TRBJ1-3	few	14	CSVRQGNAGNTIYF	TGCAGCGTTCGACAGGGGAACGCTGGAAACACCATATATTTT
TRBD2	TRBV11-2	TRBJ2-3	.	15	CASSSQLAGVDTQYF	TGTGCCAGCAGCTCACAGCTAGCGGGGGTAGATACGCAGTATTTT
.	TRBV7-9	TRBJ1-4	.	15	CASSLALAGGEKLFF	TGTGCCAGCAGCTTAGCGCTCGCGGGGGGTGAAAAACTGTTTTTT
TRBD1	TRBV5-1	TRBJ1-1	many	14	CASSPGTGNTEAFF	TGCGCCAGCAGCCCCGGGACAGGGAACACTGAAGCTTTCTTT
TRBD1	TRBV7-2	TRBJ2-7	.	13	CASSSNTGGSQYF	TGTGCCAGCAGTTCGAATACAGGGGGAAGTCAGTACTTC
.	TRBV5-4	TRBJ2-6	.	16	CASSLMAGAGANVLTF	TGTGCCAGCAGCTTGATGGCAGGGGCTGGGGCCAACGTCCTGACTTTC
.	TRBV11-1	TRBJ2-5	.	14	CASTNRGLKETQYF	TGTGCCAGCACAAACCGGGGGTTGAAAGAGACCCAGTACTTC
.	TRBV5-1	TRBJ1-5	.	14	CASSLGQGTQPQHF	TGCGCCAGCAGCTTGGGGCAGGGGACTCAGCCCCAGCATTTT
TRBD1	TRBV5-4	TRBJ1-1	.	18	CASSLEVSGTGENTEAFF	TGTGCCAGCAGCTTGGAGGTCTCCGGGACAGGGGAGAACACTGAAGCTTTCTTT
.	TRBV3-1/TRBV3-2	TRBJ1-2	.	13	CASSQGQGYGYTF	TGTGCCAGCAGCCAAGGGCAGGGGTATGGCTACACCTTC
TRBD1	TRBV23-1	TRBJ1-2	.	17	CASSQPTPDRGLEGYTF	TGCGCCAGCAGTCAACCAACCCCTGACAGGGGCCTAGAAGGCTACACCTTC
.	TRBV7-9	TRBJ1-2	.	14	CASSRNGGLHGYTF	TGTGCCAGCAGCCGGAACGGGGGGTTACATGGCTACACCTTC
.	TRBV29-1	TRBJ2-1	.	13	CSVEGTAYNEQFF	TGCAGCGTTGAAGGCACTGCCTACAATGAGCAGTTCTTC
.	TRBV13	TRBJ2-7	.	12	CASSLLNYEQYF	TGTGCCAGCAGCTTACTTAACTACGAGCAGTACTTC
.	TRBV4-3	TRBJ1-1	.	15	CASSFRPQGTTEAFF	TGCGCCAGCAGCTTTCGGCCCCAGGGTACCACTGAAGCTTTCTTT
.	TRBV12-3/TRBV12-4	TRBJ1-1	once	10	CASSNRVSIF	TGTGCCAGCAGCAACAGGGTTTCGATCTTT
.	TRBV4-3	TRBJ2-3	.	15	CASSGRPASTDTQYF	TGCGCCAGCAGTGGGAGGCCAGCAAGCACAGATACGCAGTATTTT
TRBD2	TRBV6-6	TRBJ2-6	.	17	CASSRDYVTSGANVLTF	TGTGCCAGCAGTCGGGACTACGTAACCTCTGGGGCCAACGTCCTGACTTTC
.	TRBV7-2	TRBJ2-3	.	14	CASSLNYQADTQYF	TGTGCCAGCAGCTTAAACTACCAAGCAGATACGCAGTATTTT
TRBD1	TRBV4-1	TRBJ1-2	.	14	CASSFRDREHGYTF	TGCGCCAGCAGCTTCCGGGACAGGGAGCATGGCTACACCTTC
TRBD1	TRBV4-1	TRBJ2-5	.	18	CASSQPGQGGLHQETQYF	TGCGCCAGCAGCCAGCCGGGACAGGGGGGCCTACACCAAGAGACCCAGTACTTC
TRBD2	TRBV20-1	TRBJ2-7	.	15	CSASISGGVSYEQYF	TGCAGTGCTAGTATCAGCGGGGGAGTCTCCTACGAGCAGTACTTC
.	TRBV5-1	TRBJ2-7	.	12	CASRQGVYEQYF	TGCGCCAGCAGACAGGGCGTCTACGAGCAGTACTTC
TRBD1	TRBV7-2	TRBJ1-5	.	14	CASSLSGGRGPQHF	TGTGCCAGCAGCTTATCAGGGGGCCGCGGGCCCCAGCATTTT
.	TRBV4-1	TRBJ2-7	.	17	CASSQDLGRDLNYEQYF	TGCGCCAGCAGCCAAGATCTGGGGCGAGACCTCAACTACGAGCAGTACTTC
.	TRBV6-6	TRBJ2-7	.	14	CASSFKQLSYEQYF	TGTGCCAGCAGTTTCAAACAGCTATCCTACGAGCAGTACTTC
TRBD1	TRBV4-3	TRBJ1-1	.	18	CASSQDRGTGVTNTEAFF	TGCGCCAGCAGCCAAGATCGGGGGACAGGAGTTACGAACACTGAAGCTTTCTTT
.	TRBV6-5	TRBJ1-2	few	13	CASSLNGGRGYTF	TGTGCCAGCAGTTTGAACGGGGGACGGGGCTACACCTTC
TRBD1	TRBV6-2/TRBV6-3	TRBJ2-7	.	14	CASSWTGDYYEQYF	TGTGCCAGCAGTTGGACAGGCGACTACTACGAGCAGTACTTC
.	TRBV5-1	TRBJ2-7	.	15	CASSFNPGVTYEQYF	TGCGCCAGCAGTTTCAACCCCGGGGTTACCTACGAGCAGTACTTC
.	TRBV6-5	TRBJ1-6	.	15	CASSYSGLYNSPLHF	TGTGCCAGCAGTTACTCGGGACTCTATAATTCACCCCTCCACTTT
TRBD1	TRBV18	TRBJ2-7	.	14	CASSPLDRVYEQYF	TGTGCCAGCTCACCTTTGGACAGGGTCTACGAGCAGTACTTC
.	TRBV10-3	TRBJ1-1	.	15	CAIRPGLNMNTEAFF	TGTGCCATCAGACCAGGGTTGAATATGAACACTGAAGCTTTCTTT
.	TRBV7-2	TRBJ1-2	.	13	CASSPDSNYGYTF	TGTGCCAGCAGCCCGGACAGTAACTATGGCTACACCTTC
.	TRBV4-2	TRBJ1-4	.	16	CASSQAGGTANEKLFF	TGTGCCAGCAGCCAAGCGGGGGGCACCGCTAATGAAAAACTGTTTTTT
TRBD1	TRBV13	TRBJ1-1	.	14	CASSLAGGSSEAFF	TGTGCCAGCAGCTTAGCAGGGGGCTCGTCTGAAGCTTTCTTT
TRBD2	TRBV6-5	TRBJ2-4	.	16	CASSYDGGGTKNIQYF	TGTGCCAGCAGTTACGATGGCGGGGGGACTAAAAACATTCAGTACTTC
TRBD1	TRBV19	TRBJ1-1	.	14	CASSPGDRYTEAFF	TGTGCCAGTAGCCCAGGGGACAGATACACTGAAGCTTTCTTT
TRBD2	TRBV27	TRBJ2-1	.	17	CASSGSYSGGAHNEQFF	TGTGCCAGCAGTGGAAGCTATAGCGGGGGGGCCCACAATGAGCAGTTCTTC
.	TRBV19	TRBJ2-7	.	16	CASSTLTGTYSYEQYF	TGTGCCAGTAGTACCCTAACCGGGACATACTCCTACGAGCAGTACTTC
TRBD1	TRBV6-5	TRBJ1-1	once	16	CASSYPLAGGITEAFF	TGTGCCAGCAGTTACCCGTTGGCAGGGGGCATCACTGAAGCTTTCTTT
TRBD1	TRBV6-1	TRBJ1-2	.	15	CASGSHRGLYYGYTF	TGTGCCAGCGGGTCACACAGGGGGCTGTACTATGGCTACACCTTC
TRBD1	TRBV11-3	TRBJ1-2	.	13	CASSFTGGRGYTF	TGTGCCAGCAGCTTTACAGGGGGTAGGGGCTACACCTTC
.	TRBV14	TRBJ2-2	.	20	CASSQDPISVRGKNTGELFF	TGTGCCAGCAGCCAAGATCCGATATCTGTAAGGGGAAAGAACACCGGGGAGCTGTTTTTT
TRBD2	TRBV19	TRBJ2-2	.	14	CASSLGGLTGELFF	TGTGCCAGTAGCCTGGGGGGGTTGACCGGGGAGCTGTTTTTT
.	TRBV7-7	TRBJ1-3	.	19	CASNKKRGTHFKTGNTIYF	TGTGCCAGCAACAAAAAACGGGGGACCCATTTCAAGACTGGAAACACCATATATTTT
.	TRBV7-2	TRBJ2-7	.	17	CASSFSAGGFSSYEQYF	TGTGCCAGCAGCTTTTCCGCCGGAGGGTTTAGCTCCTACGAGCAGTACTTC
TRBD2	TRBV9	TRBJ2-5	.	16	CASSVGPSGGRETQYF	TGTGCCAGCAGCGTAGGCCCTAGCGGGGGGAGGGAGACCCAGTACTTC
TRBD1	TRBV5-1	TRBJ2-3	once	16	CASSLAGQGRTDTQYF	TGCGCCAGCAGCTTGGCCGGACAGGGGCGGACAGATACGCAGTATTTT
.	TRBV3-1/TRBV3-2	TRBJ1-3	once	15	CASSPTEDSGNTIYF	TGTGCCAGCAGCCCGACAGAAGACTCTGGAAACACCATATATTTT
TRBD1	TRBV29-1	TRBJ1-1	.	13	CSAVQGTNTEAFF	TGCAGCGCAGTACAGGGGACGAACACTGAAGCTTTCTTT
TRBD1	TRBV6-2/TRBV6-3	TRBJ1-2	.	15	CASSNTGGTASGYTF	TGTGCCAGCAGCAACACAGGCGGGACAGCTTCTGGCTACACCTTC
.	TRBV2	TRBJ1-1	few	13	CASSALEDTEAFF	TGTGCCAGCAGTGCCCTCGAGGACACTGAAGCTTTCTTT
TRBD2	TRBV5-5	TRBJ2-3	once	16	CASSLDLAGGQDTQYF	TGTGCCAGCAGCTTGGACCTAGCGGGGGGCCAAGATACGCAGTATTTT
TRBD1	TRBV7-2	TRBJ1-2	.	15	CASSSNRGQDYGYTF	TGTGCCAGCAGCTCCAACAGGGGGCAGGACTATGGCTACACCTTC
.	TRBV7-6	TRBJ2-5	.	16	CASSLDGTWGQETQYF	TGTGCCAGCAGCTTAGATGGGACTTGGGGGCAAGAGACCCAGTACTTC
TRBD1	TRBV6-4	TRBJ1-2	.	15	CASSSSKTGFHGYTF	TGTGCCAGCAGTTCCTCGAAGACAGGGTTTCATGGCTACACCTTC